These T cell receptor beta chains were read from a single sample in a study of graft-versus-host responses after intestinal transplantation. For these receptors, no antigen is known. Generated by immunoSEQ multiplex PCR, the TCRdb table keeps only in-frame clones and is missing some. The data show about 86,000 clones, about 87% seen once. Source: unstimulated CD4+ T cells sorted from spleen or lymph node cells, taken before transplant. Every receptor here comes from a human donor who was the organ donor for an intestinal transplant. CDR3s include the opening cysteine and the closing phenylalanine or tryptophan. The D gene is left open where the match is weak.

J gene | V gene | D gene | CDR3 protein
TRBJ2-1 | TRBV5-1 | TRBD2 | CASSPGLATTYNEQFF
TRBJ1-2 | TRBV2 | . | CASSESGRGYTF
TRBJ1-2 | TRBV6-6 | . | CASSYTGFVVGYTF
TRBJ2-4 | TRBV6-1 | . | CASSPLPRAKNIQYF
TRBJ2-1 | TRBV9 | TRBD2 | CASSGSWGGVFF
TRBJ1-1 | TRBV6-6 | . | CASQRLGQLEAFF
TRBJ1-3 | TRBV6-5 | . | CASSYSSGSGNTIYF
TRBJ2-2 | TRBV11-2 | TRBD2 | CASSSAGGGFGELFF
TRBJ1-1 | TRBV27 | TRBD1 | CASSHLGTGSRNTEAFF
TRBJ1-5 | TRBV7-2 | . | CASSSGWGGRNQPQHF
TRBJ1-3 | TRBV7-9 | . | CASSPNVPRSGNTIYF
TRBJ2-7 | TRBV18 | TRBD1 | CASSTDRLHEQYF
TRBJ2-3 | TRBV2 | TRBD2 | CASSAHAGGTDTQYF
TRBJ2-5 | TRBV11-2 | . | CASSFGGGVETQYF
TRBJ2-7 | TRBV6-6 | . | CASSSSYGRDF
TRBJ2-2 | TRBV9 | TRBD2 | CASRPGLAGGPNTGELFF
TRBJ2-4 | TRBV5-1 | TRBD1 | CASSLQGEDIQYF
TRBJ2-7 | TRBV5-6 | TRBD2 | CASSPTNERTSGGPFCF
TRBJ1-1 | TRBV27 | TRBD1 | CASSPRGRDTEAFF
TRBJ1-2 | TRBV5-4 | TRBD1 | CASSPGGDRGYGYTF
TRBJ1-5 | TRBV15 | TRBD1 | CATSRDRRDSDQPQHF
TRBJ1-5 | TRBV15 | . | CATRRWGGSNQPQHF
TRBJ2-7 | TRBV5-1 | . | CASRRQLSSYEQYF
TRBJ2-1 | TRBV5-1 | TRBD1 | CASSSIHRGSYNEQFF
. | TRBV7-2 | TRBD2 | CASSVTSVSSYEQYF
TRBJ2-1 | TRBV7-3 | . | CASSYNVLDEQFF
TRBJ2-4 | TRBV11-3 | . | CASSLEAADIQYF
TRBJ2-5 | TRBV9 | . | CASSVEGGLVETQYF
TRBJ1-2 | TRBV6-6 | TRBD1 | CASSYLRQGNGYTF
TRBJ2-3 | TRBV28 | . | CASSARFTDTQYF
TRBJ2-3 | TRBV2 | . | CASSGIADTQYF
TRBJ2-5 | TRBV7-3 | TRBD1 | CASSLTAGGWETQYF
TRBJ1-2 | TRBV6-5 | TRBD1 | CASSSQGAGDYGYTF
TRBJ2-5 | TRBV30 | TRBD2 | CAWSVRRTSGGQETQYF
TRBJ2-7 | TRBV27 | TRBD2 | CASSSLGLAGDEQYF
TRBJ2-5 | TRBV7-2 | TRBD2 | CASSPLGLAGVETQYF
TRBJ2-7 | TRBV6-5 | . | CASRLGTLREQYF
TRBJ1-5 | TRBV19 | . | CASSIGIEGQPQHF
TRBJ1-2 | TRBV6-1 | TRBD1 | CASRDTGGRYGYTF
TRBJ1-6 | TRBV5-4 | TRBD1 | CASSLGGQGNSPLHF
TRBJ2-3 | TRBV18 | TRBD2 | CASSPPILLAGYTDTQYF
TRBJ2-7 | TRBV5-4 | . | CASSFDSRSYEQYF
TRBJ1-2 | TRBV5-6 | . | CASSLRQFVGYTF